The rows below give T cell receptor beta chains drawn from one sample of a study of cytomegalovirus exposure and HLA in healthy donors. Using immunoSEQ multiplex PCR, the repertoire was profiled, and TCRdb retains in-frame clones only, with some absent. The table lists about 77,000 clones, 60% to 85% of them singletons. Sequences were obtained from PBMCs. These receptors were taken from a man aged 35-49 years in good health and CMV-seronegative. CDR3s include the opening cysteine and the closing phenylalanine or tryptophan. D genes are given only for firm matches. Only part of the rows carry a size: once, few, many, or a class if the clone is expanded.

>TRBJ2-5|TRBD2|TRBV5-6|-
CASSLAVGLAGQETQYF
TGTGCCAGCAGCTTGGCGGTCGGGCTAGCGGGTCAAGAGACCCAGTACTTC
>TRBJ2-2|TRBD2|TRBV5-1|once
CASSLEGRAGELFF
TGCGCCAGCAGCTTGGAAGGGAGGGCCGGGGAGCTGTTTTTT
>TRBJ1-5|-|TRBV18|-
CASSPGGDNQPQHF
TGTGCCAGCTCACCCGGAGGGGACAATCAGCCCCAGCATTTT
>TRBJ1-3|TRBD1|TRBV28|-
CASRGQGGNTIYF
TGTGCCAGCAGAGGACAGGGAGGAAACACCATATATTTT
>TRBJ1-2|TRBD1|TRBV30|-
CAWSEIRGLVYGYTF
TGTGCCTGGAGTGAAATCAGGGGGCTGGTCTATGGCTACACCTTC
>TRBJ2-2|-|TRBV30|few
CAWRQGEVTGELFF
TGTGCCTGGAGACAAGGAGAGGTAACCGGGGAGCTGTTTTTT
>TRBJ2-7|-|TRBV27|-
CASSFQQGATEQYF
TGTGCCAGCAGTTTTCAACAGGGTGCAACCGAGCAGTACTTC
>TRBJ2-5|-|TRBV9|-
CASSVGAGKETQYF
TGTGCCAGCAGCGTAGGGGCAGGCAAAGAGACCCAGTACTTC
>TRBJ2-1|-|TRBV4-2|-
CASSQGEPYNEQFF
TGTGCCAGCAGCCAAGGAGAGCCCTACAATGAGCAGTTCTTC
>TRBJ1-2|-|TRBV7-2|-
CASSPDRNYGYTF
TGTGCCAGCAGCCCAGACAGGAACTATGGCTACACCTTC
>TRBJ2-2|TRBD2|TRBV29-1|-
CSVYASGNTGELFF
TGCAGCGTTTATGCTAGCGGAAACACCGGGGAGCTGTTTTTT
>TRBJ2-7|-|TRBV7-6|-
CASSLVQGPYEQYF
TGTGCCAGCAGCTTAGTGCAGGGGCCCTACGAGCAGTACTTC
>TRBJ1-1|TRBD1|TRBV2|-
CASSEPRDRANTEAFF
TGTGCCAGCAGTGAACCCCGAGACAGGGCGAACACTGAAGCTTTCTTT
>TRBJ2-3|-|TRBV7-8|-
CASSLVGAGATDTQYF
TGTGCCAGCAGCTTAGTCGGGGCGGGGGCCACAGATACGCAGTATTTT
>TRBJ2-7|TRBD2|TRBV4-2|-
CASSQGLAGVYEQYF
TGTGCCAGCAGCCAAGGACTAGCGGGAGTATACGAGCAGTACTTC
>TRBJ2-7|-|TRBV4-3|-
CASSQDSGAFYEQYF
TGCGCCAGCAGCCAAGATAGTGGGGCCTTCTACGAGCAGTACTTC
>TRBJ1-1|-|TRBV11-1|-
CASSLEPGRDEAFF
TGTGCCAGCAGCTTAGAGCCGGGGAGGGATGAAGCTTTCTTT
>TRBJ1-2|TRBD1|TRBV28|-
CASSLTGGIYGYTF
TGTGCCAGCAGTTTGACAGGGGGTATATATGGCTACACCTTC
>TRBJ1-1|-|TRBV30|-
CAWNRVRNTEAFF
TGTGCCTGGAACAGGGTTAGGAACACTGAAGCTTTCTTT
>TRBJ2-6|-|TRBV15|few
CATSRIAVAGANVLTF
TGTGCCACCAGCAGAATCGCGGTGGCTGGGGCCAACGTCCTGACTTTC
>TRBJ2-5|TRBD1|TRBV5-1|-
CASSSGQGDQETQYF
TGCGCCAGCAGCTCGGGACAGGGGGACCAAGAGACCCAGTACTTC
>TRBJ1-5|-|TRBV4-2|-
CASSQANQPQHF
TGTGCCAGCAGCCAAGCGAATCAGCCCCAGCATTTT
>TRBJ2-2|TRBD2|TRBV6-4|few
CASSGTSGSTGELFF
TGTGCCAGCAGTGGGACTAGCGGGAGCACCGGGGAGCTGTTTTTT
>TRBJ1-5|-|TRBV30|-
CAWSVALGLCSNQPQHF
TGTGCCTGGAGTGTTGCACTCGGACTGTGTAGCAATCAGCCCCAGCATTTT
>TRBJ1-1|-|TRBV7-8|once
CASSARQNMNTEAFF
TGTGCCAGCAGCGCTAGACAGAATATGAACACTGAAGCTTTCTTT
>TRBJ2-1|TRBD2|TRBV9|-
CASSVGTRGEQFF
TGTGCCAGCAGCGTTGGGACTAGGGGGGAGCAGTTCTTC
>TRBJ2-3|TRBD2|TRBV4-1|-
CASSRALYYSGREGDTQYF
TGCGCCAGCAGCCGCGCACTTTACTATAGCGGGAGGGAAGGAGATACGCAGTATTTT
>TRBJ1-1|TRBD1|TRBV19|-
CASSIRTGTNTEAFF
TGTGCCAGTAGTATTAGGACAGGGACGAACACTGAAGCTTTCTTT
>TRBJ1-2|TRBD1|TRBV2|-
CASSAFGQGGFWANYGYTF
TGTGCCAGCAGTGCCTTCGGACAGGGGGGATTTTGGGCTAACTATGGCTACACCTTC
>TRBJ2-1|-|TRBV5-1|-
CASSLGAQRPGNEQFF
TGCGCCAGCAGCTTGGGGGCCCAGAGGCCGGGAAATGAGCAGTTCTTC
>TRBJ2-7|-|TRBV5-6|-
CASSAVWYEQYF
TGTGCCAGCAGCGCCGTATGGTACGAGCAGTACTTC
>TRBJ2-3|TRBD2|TRBV15|few
CATSARLAGGTDTQYF
TGTGCCACCAGCGCCCGACTAGCGGGAGGCACAGATACGCAGTATTTT
>TRBJ2-2|-|TRBV6-6|-
CASKARTGNTGELFF
TGTGCCAGCAAAGCCAGAACGGGGAACACCGGGGAGCTGTTTTTT
>TRBJ2-5|TRBD1|TRBV7-6|-
CASSQEGGPETQYF
TGTGCCAGCAGCCAGGAAGGGGGCCCGGAGACCCAGTACTTC
>TRBJ2-7|TRBD2|TRBV7-6|-
CASSLRTSVGEQYF
TGTGCCAGCAGCTTACGGACTAGCGTCGGCGAGCAGTACTTC
>TRBJ2-3|-|TRBV6-5|-
CASTPGERPDTQYF
TGTGCCAGCACCCCGGGGGAGAGGCCAGATACGCAGTATTTT
>TRBJ1-1|-|TRBV4-2|-
CASSQMEGGGAEAFF
TGTGCCAGCAGCCAAATGGAGGGAGGGGGAGCTGAAGCTTTCTTT
>TRBJ2-1|TRBD1|TRBV7-6|-
CASSLNNPLLEGAGIYNEQFF
TGTGCCAGCAGCCTAAACAATCCTTTGCTTGAGGGGGCCGGAATCTACAATGAGCAGTTCTTC
>TRBJ2-7|-|TRBV18|once
CASSPYTYEQYF
TGTGCCAGCTCACCATATACCTACGAGCAGTACTTC
>TRBJ2-1|TRBD2|TRBV28|-
CASSRTSGPYNEQFF
TGTGCCAGCAGCAGGACTAGCGGTCCCTACAATGAGCAGTTCTTC
>TRBJ2-5|-|TRBV5-1|few
CASSLGSGQETQYF
TGCGCCAGCAGCTTGGGGAGCGGACAAGAGACCCAGTACTTC
>TRBJ2-1|-|TRBV30|-
CAWEREGYNEQFF
TGTGCCTGGGAGAGAGAGGGCTACAATGAGCAGTTCTTC
>TRBJ2-7|-|TRBV7-8|-
CASSLARVYYEQYF
TGTGCCAGCAGCTTAGCACGGGTTTACTACGAGCAGTACTTC
>TRBJ2-7|TRBD1|TRBV7-8|-
CASSPRTGWSYEQYF
TGTGCCAGCAGCCCTCGGACAGGGTGGTCCTACGAGCAGTACTTC
>TRBJ2-7|-|TRBV6-1|-
CASSDRSPSEQYF
TGTGCCAGCAGTGACCGATCGCCTAGCGAGCAGTACTTC
>TRBJ1-2|-|TRBV19|-
CASMITGRANYGYTF
TGTGCCAGCATGATAACAGGGAGAGCTAACTATGGCTACACCTTC
>TRBJ2-7|TRBD1|TRBV28|-
CASRGQTGVNEQYF
TGTGCCAGCAGGGGGCAGACAGGGGTCAACGAGCAGTACTTC
>TRBJ2-1|TRBD1|TRBV19|few
CASSTRRTGAYNEQFF
TGTGCCAGTAGTACGCGGCGGACAGGGGCCTACAATGAGCAGTTCTTC
>TRBJ2-5|TRBD2|TRBV11-3|-
CASSLSSSGRQETQYF
TGTGCCAGCAGCTTAAGTTCTAGCGGGAGACAGGAGACCCAGTACTTC
>TRBJ2-5|-|TRBV7-6|-
CASSFRDYQETQYF
TGTGCCAGCAGCTTCCGGGACTACCAAGAGACCCAGTACTTC
>TRBJ2-2|TRBD2|TRBV14|-
CASSQIRGVGELFF
TGTGCCAGCAGCCAAATTCGGGGGGTCGGGGAGCTGTTTTTT